This T cell receptor (beta chain) stems from a study of graft-versus-host responses after intestinal transplantation (dated by TCRdb to the early 2020s). For the wider study: Multivisceral, liver-intestinal, or isolated intestinal transplants were received by the recipients. A peak of at least 4% donor T cells among recipient peripheral blood mononuclear cells was the definition used for donor T cell macrochimerism. Rather than going through the commercial service, samples from a few later patients were sequenced in-house on an Illumina MiSeq and processed with MiXCR. After intestinal transplantation, graft-versus-host and host-versus-graft alloreactive T cell clones in the graft, circulation and bone marrow were tracked using bulk TCR-beta CDR3 sequencing. To identify alloreactive clones, pre-transplant mixed lymphocyte reaction products were sequenced and then compared with unstimulated pre-transplant donor and recipient T cells. Anti-thymocyte globulin induction was given to all recipients, followed by maintenance tacrolimus and steroids for 2 to 3 years. Of the approximately 24 intestinal transplant recipients enrolled in the cohort, one of whom was a retransplant, a few patients without pretransplant specimens were excluded.

According to the study, the label for this sample's time point signals: cells obtained before transplantation from donor or recipient. CD3+CD4+ and CD3+CD8+ populations were FACS-sorted from unstimulated pre-transplant donor and recipient cells taken from spleen or lymph nodes. Receptors were amplified or captured by the immunoSEQ multiplex PCR assay. For most patients, genomic DNA was isolated with the Qiagen DNeasy Blood and Tissue Kit and sent frozen to Adaptive Biotechnologies for TCR sequencing. For most patients, genomic DNA was subjected to high-throughput TCR-beta CDR3 sequencing by Adaptive Biotechnologies. Processing in the source paper ran as follows. TCR sequencing data were retrieved from Adaptive's ImmunoSEQ software for some 19 patients, whereas a few other patients were processed with MiXCR and VDJtools. To correct CD4 versus CD8 sorting errors, any sequence found in both subsets at a frequency ratio below 5:1 was removed. Because the origin of CDR3 nucleotide sequences shared between donor and recipient could not be assigned, those sequences were removed. To be classed as alloreactive, a clone needed at least 2-fold expansion over unstimulated cells and a minimum CFSE-low frequency of 0.002% (template counts) or 0.001% (read counts). Clones detected in sequenced pre-transplant spleen, lymph node, or MLR CFSE-low populations of the donor or recipient were defined as mappable. The cumulative frequency of alloreactive clones was calculated as a percentage of all sequences, weighted by copy number. TCRdb obtained this table from immuneACCESS and retained in-frame rearrangements with V and J assigned. These tables miss some clones; where compared with another copy, unresolved V genes account for less than half of the shortfall, and the remainder is unexplained. V and J calls and clone size are copied from that table; D and trimming were computed from the DNA. The sample records around 99,000 clones, under 95% of which are singletons. 1.5% to 2.5% of the sample is in the top ten clones.

This clone showed up just a few times. Its target antigen remains unknown. No base qualities exist here, and no much larger clone lies one base off it. The study at large found these results: GvH clones were found in recipient bone marrow, and some of the GvH clones appeared earlier in ileal mucosa or blood, which is consistent with an intestinal mucosal origin. Early after transplant, peak levels of circulating GvH clones were associated with declines in HvG clones. The relatively low number and heterogeneity of intestinal transplant patients limited the conclusions. Patients with donor T cell macrochimerism had high GvH to HvG T cell clonal ratios in their allografts.

The germline V gene (reference sequence) yields SGHKS for CDR1 and YYEKEE for CDR2. V drops 1 base and J drops 8 bases, leaving 13 bases in between. Including cysteine and phenylalanine, the CDR3 has 15 amino acids. Here the CDR3 DNA is all that survives: 45 bases in frame from base 1. Sequencing used unstimulated CD8+ T cells sorted from spleen or lymph node cells, obtained before intestinal transplant. The chain couples TRBV5-5 to TRBJ1-6, with the D segment identity uncertain. The clonotype was recovered from a human donor who received an intestinal transplant. CDR3 region: CASSLLRGEDSPLHF. The DNA is TGTGCCAGCAGCTTGTTACGAGGAGAGGATTCACCCCTCCACTTT. The reference TRBV5-5 and TRBJ1-6 proteins fill in what lies around the CDR3, so the full variable domain reads DAGVTQSPTHLIKTRGQQVTLRCSPISGHKSVSWYQQVLGQGPQFIFQYYEKEERGRGNFPDRFSARQFPNYSSELNVNALLLGDSALYLCASSLLRGEDSPLHFGNGTRLTVT.